These T cell receptor beta chains were read from a single sample in a study of blood T cells in healthy people across ages. MiXCR, applied by TCRdb to the 5' RACE reads, yields one record per CDR3 protein. This repertoire shows about 800,000 distinct CDR3 sequences, roughly 25% found once; its top ten account for 3% to 4%. This sample was shared with a second study, whose subject was T cells of mothers and their children.

What was sequenced was blood. These receptors all come from a boy aged 5-17 years in good health. Each CDR3 is given with its conserved first and last residue. The D gene is left open where the match is weak. The size of a clone is reported for some rows only, either as once, few or many, or as a class for expanded clones.

. TRBJ2-1 15 TRBD2 TRBV28 TGTGCCAGCAGTTCCGGCGGGAGGGCTAGTGGTGAGCAGTTCTTC CASSSGGRASGEQFF
. TRBJ2-5 13 . TRBV15 TGTGCCACACAGTCTATCGGCATAGAGACCCAGTACTTC CATQSIGIETQYF
few TRBJ2-1 14 TRBD2 TRBV3-1 TGTGCCAGCAGCCAGACTAGCGGGAGCGATACCCAGTTCTTC CASSQTSGSDTQFF
. TRBJ1-1 13 TRBD1 TRBV29-1 TGCAGCGTGCCGGACAGGGACGGGACTGAAGCTTTCTTT CSVPDRDGTEAFF
. TRBJ1-1 15 TRBD1 TRBV5-6 TGTGCCAGCAGTTTACTCAGGGGGGGGAACACTGAAGCTTTCTTT CASSLLRGGNTEAFF
few TRBJ2-1 12 . TRBV12-3/TRBV12-4 TGTGCCAGCAGAACCCTAGTCAATGAGCAGTTCTTC CASRTLVNEQFF
few TRBJ2-7 16 . TRBV3-1 TGTGCCAGCAGCCAAGGTAGGAAACAGCTATCCTACGAGCAGTACTTC CASSQGRKQLSYEQYF
few TRBJ2-2 15 . TRBV11-2 TGTGCCAGCAGCTCCGACAGGTCGAACACCGGGGAGCTGTTTTTT CASSSDRSNTGELFF
. TRBJ2-4 18 TRBD1 TRBV6-2/TRBV6-3 TGTGCCAGCAGTAAGAAGGGGGCTTACCAAACTATCCCCAACATTCAGTACTTC CASSKKGAYQTIPNIQYF
few TRBJ2-5 16 . TRBV12-3/TRBV12-4 TGTGCCAGCAGTTTAGCGCTAAAGGCACACCAAGAGACCCAGTACTTC CASSLALKAHQETQYF
few TRBJ2-1 15 . TRBV6-2/TRBV6-3 TGTGCCAGCAGTTACTCACGGGACTCCTACAATGAGCAGTTCTTC CASSYSRDSYNEQFF
. TRBJ1-2 14 . TRBV7-9 TGTGCCAGCAGCTCGCTCAAGGGACGGGTTGGCTACACCTTC CASSSLKGRVGYTF
. TRBJ2-5 14 . TRBV6-9 TGTGCCACAAACCAAGGACACAAACAAGAGACCCAGTACTTC CATNQGHKQETQYF
. TRBJ1-5 14 TRBD1 TRBV12-3/TRBV12-4 TGTGCCAGCACCCTGGACAGGTCCAATCAGCCCCAGCATTTT CASTLDRSNQPQHF
. TRBJ1-3 15 . TRBV4-1 TGCGCCAGCAGCCCAGTGGACAGCTCTGGAAACACCATATATTTT CASSPVDSSGNTIYF
. TRBJ2-7 15 TRBD2 TRBV7-9 TGTGCCAGCAGCGTAGGACTAGCGAATCTCTACGAGCAGTACTTC CASSVGLANLYEQYF
few TRBJ2-3 16 TRBD2 TRBV28 TGTGCCAGCAGTCACGGACTAGCGGGGGGAACAGATACGCAGTATTTT CASSHGLAGGTDTQYF
. TRBJ2-5 15 TRBD1 TRBV28 TGTGCCAGCAGTTTACCGCGGACAGGGGTCGGGGAGCAGTACTTC CASSLPRTGVGEQYF
. TRBJ1-2 13 . TRBV20-1 TGCAGTGCGCCTACAGGGAGAAACTATGGCTACACCTTC CSAPTGRNYGYTF
. TRBJ2-2 16 . TRBV4-3 TGCGCCAGCAGCCAAGATAGGGCAGGGGAGAGCGGGGAGCTGTTTTTT CASSQDRAGESGELFF
. TRBJ2-7 13 . TRBV29-1 TGCAGCGTGGAGACCCGACAGTCCTACGAGCAGTACTTC CSVETRQSYEQYF
once TRBJ2-2 14 . TRBV5-5 TGTGCCAGCAGCCCCCTACTAGACATCGGGGAGCTGTTTTTT CASSPLLDIGELFF
. TRBJ2-1 16 . TRBV7-3 TGTGCCAGCAGCTTAGGAGGGGCGAACGCCTACAATGAGCAGTTCTTC CASSLGGANAYNEQFF
many TRBJ2-3 12 . TRBV7-9 TGTGCCAGCAGCTTCGGTGGTGATACGCAGTATTTT CASSFGGDTQYF
. TRBJ1-6 15 . TRBV20-1 TGCAGTGCTAGCCTCCACGGTCCCGACAATTCACCCCTCCACTTT CSASLHGPDNSPLHF
. TRBJ1-5 16 . TRBV4-1 TGCGCCAGCAGCCAATTTTGGCCAGCATTCAATCAGCCCCAGCATTTT CASSQFWPAFNQPQHF
. TRBJ2-7 14 . TRBV4-3 TGCGCCAGCAGCCAAGACCAAAGAAACTACGAGCAGTACTTC CASSQDQRNYEQYF
. TRBJ2-2 14 . TRBV9 TGTGCCAGCAGCGTATTAGGGAACACCGGGGAGCTGTTTTTT CASSVLGNTGELFF
. TRBJ2-1 15 . TRBV4-3 TGCGCCAGCAGCCCGCAGTTCGGCTCCTACAATGAGCAGTTCTTC CASSPQFGSYNEQFF
. TRBJ2-5 16 . TRBV12-3/TRBV12-4 TGTGCCAGCAGTTTAAACCTGGGGGCCCTTAGGGAGACCCAGTACTTC CASSLNLGALRETQYF
. TRBJ1-2 13 . TRBV27 TGTGCCAGCAGTTTCGGGGCAGCCTATGGCTACACCTTC CASSFGAAYGYTF
. TRBJ1-4 17 . TRBV20-1 TGCAGTGCTAGAGTCGTTGACGATGGACGGGGTGCGGAAAAACTGTTTTTT CSARVVDDGRGAEKLFF
. TRBJ2-1 13 TRBD2 TRBV20-1 TGCAGTGCTAATGGACTAGTGGCCAATGAGCAGTTCTTC CSANGLVANEQFF
many TRBJ2-5 15 TRBD2 TRBV7-6 TGTGCCAGCAGTCGTACCGGGACTATTGTAGAGACCCAGTACTTC CASSRTGTIVETQYF
many TRBJ2-2 15 . TRBV4-1 TGCGCCAGCAGCCAATTAGACCGAGACACCGGGGAGCTGTTTTTT CASSQLDRDTGELFF
. TRBJ1-1 16 TRBD1 TRBV4-2 TGTGCCAGCAGCCAAGATAGGGCGGGACAGGTGGCGAAAGCTTTCTTT CASSQDRAGQVAKAFF
. TRBJ1-1 14 . TRBV9 TGTGCCAGCAGCGTCACAGGGAGGAACACTGAAGCTTTCTTT CASSVTGRNTEAFF
many TRBJ2-5 10 . TRBV29-1 TGCAGCGTTGAAAAGGAGACCCAGTACTTC CSVEKETQYF
few TRBJ1-2 13 . TRBV20-1 TGCAGTGCTAGAGACCAGGTTGGCTATGGCTACACCTTC CSARDQVGYGYTF
. TRBJ2-5 15 TRBD1 TRBV10-3 TGTGCCATTAGTGAGTCGATGGGACAGCAAGAGACCCAGTACTTC CAISESMGQQETQYF
. TRBJ2-5 16 . TRBV11-2 TGTGCCAGCAGCTCCATGAGAGGGGTCCTACAAGAGACCCAGTACTTC CASSSMRGVLQETQYF
many TRBJ1-1 16 . TRBV19 TGTGCCAGTAGTATCATGGAGGCCCGTATGAACACTGAAGCTTTCTTT CASSIMEARMNTEAFF
few TRBJ2-7 15 . TRBV7-2 TGTGCCAGCAGCGTCTGGGACCCTGAGGGCTACGAGCAGTACTTC CASSVWDPEGYEQYF
. TRBJ2-7 14 . TRBV3-1 TGTGCCAGCAGCCAAGAAAACAGCGGCTGGGAGCAGTACTTC CASSQENSGWEQYF
few TRBJ2-7 14 . TRBV15 TGTGCCACCAGCAGAGAGGGGGTCTCCTACGAGCAGTACTTC CATSREGVSYEQYF
few TRBJ1-1 13 . TRBV10-3 TGTGCCATCAGTCGGTTGGGGAACACTGAAGCTTTCTTT CAISRLGNTEAFF
few TRBJ2-7 12 . TRBV12-3/TRBV12-4 TGTGCCAGCAGTTTTTGGAGGTACGAGCAGTACTTC CASSFWRYEQYF
. TRBJ1-2 10 . TRBV4-3 TGCGCCAGCAGAGGGGAGGGCTACACCTTC CASRGEGYTF